The rows below give T cell receptor beta chains drawn from one sample of a study of cytomegalovirus exposure and HLA in healthy donors. Method: immunoSEQ multiplex PCR; TCRdb's copy keeps in-frame clones and lacks some. The repertoire consists of around 160,000 clones, with 85% to 90% occurring once and the leading ten covering approximately 3.1%. The sample consisted of PBMCs. Receptors were obtained from a man aged 18 to 30 in good health and CMV-seronegative. Each CDR3 is given with its conserved first and last residue.

>TRBV7-6
CASSLGLRETQYF
>TRBV11-2
CATSHNPNFSYTF
>TRBV6-5
CASRIQGLSEAFF
>TRBV2
CASSPDGYTF
>TRBV19
CASSGRGREGNQPQHF
>TRBV4-1
CASSLTHRDGYTF
>TRBV19
CASSSSGRDTQYF
>TRBV2
CASSERGAGGVQETQYF
>TRBV20-1
CSAGGNNEQFF
>TRBV11-2
CASSLVEGHEAFF
>TRBV19
CASSTRDRGTGELFF
>TRBV27
CASSLSNAGNTGELFF
>TRBV29-1
CSVEVRDYEQYF
>TRBV4-1
CASSQVPGSGRNIQYF
>TRBV5-1
CASSFGTGTDTQYF
>TRBV6-4
CASSDPSPTGATNEKLFF
>TRBV7-2
CASLRRGVNTGELFF
>TRBV28
CATVGGEGGNTIYF
>TRBV11-2
CASSLATGISYEQYF
>TRBV27
CASSPDRGLGETQYF
>TRBV6-5
CASSEEAHNEQFF
>TRBV2
CASSAGAGAATDTQYF
>TRBV6-4
CASSDSPDSMNTEAFF
>TRBV30
CAWRLAGAPDTQYF
>TRBV7-2
CASSSQGQGVGIFGYTF
>TRBV7-9
CASSLNRVIRTNEKLFF
>TRBV9
CASSVDWGQNTYEQYF
>TRBV9
CASSALQGYGELFF
>TRBV6-5
CASRERIYEQYF
>TRBV6-1
CASNRDRDQPQHF
>TRBV19
CASRGEDSYEQYF
>TRBV5-5
CASSSDSPNYGYTF
>TRBV7-9
CASSPTGLPYEQYF
>TRBV27
CASSLSGESEKLFF
>TRBV15
CATSRAKHRVPYNEQFF
>TRBV29-1
CSVEAPGGSGLAELSLPYEQYF
>TRBV19
CASSIGTESYGYTF
>TRBV7-6
CASTPPNNEQFF
>TRBV10-3
CATCRILNTEAFF
>TRBV29-1
CSVEAIYSAEAFF
>TRBV7-8
CASSFSGLAAYNEQFF
>TRBV11-2
CASSSSSRGGYEQYF
>TRBV28
CATQTGSYVTEAFF
>TRBV7-2
CASSSRTTYEQYF
>TRBV19
CASRLTGGTNEKLFF
>TRBV27
CASKGREAGELFF
>TRBV28
CASSPDRGGGIQYF
>TRBV6-6
CASSYDRGRSEAFF
>TRBV2
CASSSPRETQYF